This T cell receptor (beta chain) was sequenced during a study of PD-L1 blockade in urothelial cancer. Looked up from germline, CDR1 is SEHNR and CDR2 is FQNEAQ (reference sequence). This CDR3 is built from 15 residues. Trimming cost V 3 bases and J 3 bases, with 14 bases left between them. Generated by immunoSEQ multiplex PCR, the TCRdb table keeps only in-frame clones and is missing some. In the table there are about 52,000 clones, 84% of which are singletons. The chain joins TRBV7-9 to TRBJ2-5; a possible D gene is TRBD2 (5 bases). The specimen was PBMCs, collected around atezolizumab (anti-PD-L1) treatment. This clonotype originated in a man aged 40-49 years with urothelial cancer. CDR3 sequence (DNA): TGTGCCAGCAGCTTCCCAGTTGAGGGTGAAGAGACCCAGTACTTC. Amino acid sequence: CASSFPVEGEETQYF.